One and the same sample provided the 14 T cell receptor beta chains below, sequenced in a study of cytomegalovirus exposure and HLA in healthy donors. The PCR ran on 60 Vbeta and 13 Jbeta primers. Sequenced by immunoSEQ multiplex PCR; TCRdb stores in-frame clones only, minus some. The table includes 90,000 to 150,000 clones, approximately 80% detected once. Sequenced input: PBMCs. The receptor source for this set is a human donor in good health.

Only a few counts were recorded for this clone. The chain links TRBV4-1 to TRBJ2-1; TRBD1 aligns across 10 bases. With V trimmed by 1 base and J by 6 bases, 6 bases remained unmatched. Germline V gene lookup returns CDR1 MGHRA and CDR2 YSYEKL. CDR3 size: 16 residues. CDR3 bases: TGCGCCAGCAGCCAAGTTATCAGGACAGGGGGCAATGAGCAGTTCTTC. Its protein is CASSQVIRTGGNEQFF.

V is TRBV28 and J is TRBJ1-3; 9 bases are a match to TRBD1. CDR1 is MDHEN, CDR2 SYDVKM, per germline. The V gene end was trimmed by 6 bases and the J gene end by 7 bases; junction bases not matched to a gene: 10. CDR3 size: 15 residues. DNA for the CDR3: TGTGCCAGCAGATCAGCTGGGGACAGGGTGAACACCATATATTTT. It translates to CASRSAGDRVNTIYF.

The rearrangement uses TRBV19 and TRBJ2-1; 10 bases fit TRBD2. The CDR3 runs 16 residues. The germline V gene encodes CDR1 LNHDA and CDR2 SQIVND (reference sequence). Trimming at V came to 4 bases and at J to 9 bases, leaving 12 bases not matched to a gene. The CDR3 region has the DNA TGTGCCAGTAGTACCGGAGGCCTAGCGGGAGTACTTGAGCAGTTCTTC. Its translation: CASSTGGLAGVLEQFF. Looking up the rest from reference TRBV19 and TRBJ2-1 gives the full variable domain: DGGITQSPKYLFRKEGQNVTLSCEQNLNHDAMYWYRQDPGQGLRLIYYSQIVNDFQKGDIAEGYSVSREKKESFPLTVTSAQKNPTAFYLCASSTGGLAGVLEQFFGPGTRLTVL.

Here the CDR3 reads CASSPSGTRADEQYF. In DNA, the CDR3 is TGTGCCAGCTCACCCTCCGGGACTAGAGCTGACGAGCAGTACTTC. The chain joins TRBV18 to TRBJ2-7; 8 bases line up with TRBD2. The CDR3 has 15 residues. The germline CDR1 and CDR2 sequences are KGHSH and LQKENI. Trimming cost V 3 bases and J 5 bases; bases outside gene matches: 9.

The CDR3 sequence: CASSPITDKNYGYTF. In nucleotides, the CDR3 is TGCGCCAGCAGCCCAATAACCGACAAGAACTATGGCTACACCTTC. This chain uses TRBV5-1 with TRBJ1-2; no definite D call. The germline CDR1 and CDR2 sequences are SGHRS and YFSETQ. The germline V and J ends were trimmed by 4 bases and 2 bases, with 15 bases remaining between them. CDR3 length: 15 amino acids.

For the CDR3, the DNA is TGTGCCAGCAGGAATACGATACAGGCTGGCGGGGAGCTGTTTTTT. Amino acids: CASRNTIQAGGELFF. The chain employs TRBV28 and TRBJ2-2, with D possibly being TRBD1 (5 bases). The germline V gene encodes CDR1 MDHEN and CDR2 SYDVKM. This CDR3 spans 15 amino acids. Trimming shortened V by 6 bases and J by 7 bases, and 18 bases separated the two germline ends.

This sequence joins TRBV4-2 and TRBJ1-1; no definite D call. Trimming removed 0 bases at V and 8 bases at J, with 4 bases between. The germline CDR1 and CDR2 sequences are LGHNA and YNFKEQ. The CDR3 loop spans 11 amino acids. As DNA, the CDR3 is TGTGCCAGCAGCCAAGATAGAGAAGCTTTCTTT. The encoded protein is CASSQDREAFF.

This clone has just one count. The chain uses TRBV5-8 and TRBJ2-5; 7 positions agree with TRBD2. Germline V gene lookup returns CDR1 SGHTS and CDR2 YDEGEE. Trimming at V came to 4 bases and at J to 1 base, leaving 4 bases not matched to a gene. The CDR3 runs to 14 residues. CDR3 residues: CASSPREFQETQYF. Here the CDR3 DNA reads TGTGCCAGCAGCCCGCGGGAGTTCCAAGAGACCCAGTACTTC.

The chain combines TRBV12-5 with TRBJ2-5; possibly TRBD1 for D (6 bases). The J call is doubtful: the DNA matches TRBJ2-7 better. The CDR3 is 14 residues long. Germline V gene lookup returns CDR1 LGHNT and CDR2 FRNRAP. CDR3 region: CASGSRGRKYEQYF. CDR3 bases: TGTGCTAGTGGTTCCAGGGGACGGAAATACGAGCAGTACTTC.

The rearrangement links TRBV4-1 to TRBJ2-5; TRBD2 matches at 9 bases. The J call may be incorrect, as the DNA end agrees better with TRBJ2-7. Per the germline V gene, CDR1 is MGHRA and CDR2 is YSYEKL. This CDR3 has 16 residues. CDR3 nucleotide sequence: TGCGCCAGCAGCTCCCGACTAGCGGACCACTCCTACGAGCAGTACTTC. Translated, it gives CASSSRLADHSYEQYF.

This clone was picked up one time. The rearrangement links TRBV18 to TRBJ2-5; D is possibly TRBD2 (6 bases). V lost 0 bases to trimming and J lost 5 bases, with 16 bases between them. The CDR3 runs 16 residues. Germline CDR1 and CDR2: KGHSH and LQKENI. CDR3: CASSPPRRAGSETQYF. The CDR3 coding sequence is TGTGCCAGCTCACCACCGCGGAGGGCAGGGAGTGAGACCCAGTACTTC.

The chain carries TRBV18 and TRBJ2-1; TRBD2 aligns across 10 bases. J gave up 9 bases and V 6 bases, and 17 bases lay outside the gene matches. The CDR3 loop spans 17 amino acids. Per germline, CDR1 KGHSH and CDR2 LQKENI. Here the CDR3 reads CASSPLTSGTVMIEQFF. As DNA, the CDR3 is TGTGCCAGCTCGCCGTTAACTAGCGGGACGGTGATGATTGAGCAGTTCTTC.

V is TRBV4-2 and J is TRBJ2-1; D might be TRBD2 (6 bases). The germline V gene has CDR1 LGHNA and CDR2 YNFKEQ. Trimming removed 0 bases at V and 7 bases at J, with 22 bases between. The CDR3 consists of 18 residues. The CDR3 loop reads CASSQDAASEGWKNEQFF. In DNA form, the CDR3 reads TGTGCCAGCAGCCAAGATGCGGCTAGCGAAGGGTGGAAGAATGAGCAGTTCTTC.

The genes are TRBV5-1 and TRBJ1-4; D unclear. This CDR3 comprises 16 residues. In germline, CDR1 is SGHRS, CDR2 YFSETQ. V was shortened by 0 bases and J by 1 base, with 10 bases between the two germline ends. The CDR3 sequence is CASSLGPGKTNEKLFF. The CDR3 bases are TGCGCCAGCAGCTTGGGGCCGGGGAAAACTAATGAAAAACTGTTTTTT.